A selection of T cell receptor beta chains follows, all from one sample in a study of regulatory T cells in long-lasting Graves disease. TCRdb ran MiXCR on the multiplex PCR reads and lists one entry per CDR3 protein. The sample lists more than 300,000 distinct CDR3 sequences; 15% to 20% were seen once. These same records also appear under a second study, on T cells in Graves' hyperthyroidism and ophthalmopathy.

The starting material was peripheral blood mononuclear cells (PBMCs), obtained at new diagnosis, from a patient treated with antithyroid drugs. The receptor source for this set is a woman in her late teens or twenties with Graves disease. The CDR3 runs from the conserved cysteine through the conserved F or W. D genes are given only for firm matches. Clone size is given for some rows only: seen once, a few or many times, or a class if the clone is expanded.

size: many; J: TRBJ2-7; V: TRBV10-3; D: TRBD1; DNA: TGTGCCATCAGCTTACAGGGGGCGGCCGAGCAGTACTTC; CDR3: CAISLQGAAEQYF
size: many; J: TRBJ1-2; V: TRBV7-9; D: -; DNA: TGTGCCAGCAGCCAACCGTTAACGGATGGCTACACCTTC; CDR3: CASSQPLTDGYTF
size: -; J: TRBJ2-5; V: TRBV6-5; D: -; DNA: TGTGCCAGCAGTTCGGCGGCCAAAGAGACCCAGTACTTC; CDR3: CASSSAAKETQYF
size: -; J: TRBJ2-3; V: TRBV20-1; D: TRBD2; DNA: TGCAGTGCTAGAGATGCCAGCGGGAACACAGATACGCAGTATTTT; CDR3: CSARDASGNTDTQYF
size: -; J: TRBJ2-5; V: TRBV6-1; D: TRBD2; DNA: TGTGCCAGCAGTCCACGGACTAGCGGGGGGGCTAGAGTACGAGAGACCCAGTACTTC; CDR3: CASSPRTSGGARVRETQYF
size: -; J: TRBJ2-1; V: TRBV5-1; D: TRBD1; DNA: TGCGCCAGCAGCCCCACAGGGGGTTCCTCCTACAATGAGCAGTTCTTC; CDR3: CASSPTGGSSYNEQFF
size: -; J: TRBJ2-1; V: TRBV28; D: -; DNA: TGTGCCAGCAGTTCCTTCGGGGGACGGTTCTTC; CDR3: CASSSFGGRFF
size: many; J: TRBJ2-5; V: TRBV27; D: -; DNA: TGTGCCAGCAGTTCAGAGGGGGGGACCCAGTACTTC; CDR3: CASSSEGGTQYF
size: -; J: TRBJ1-2; V: TRBV20-1; D: -; DNA: TGCAGTGCTAGAGATCCAGCGGGGGGCTACACCTTC; CDR3: CSARDPAGGYTF
size: many; J: TRBJ2-7; V: TRBV5-1; D: -; DNA: TGCGCCAGCAGCCCGGCAGACTTCTACGAGCAGTACTTC; CDR3: CASSPADFYEQYF
size: many; J: TRBJ2-7; V: TRBV20-1; D: -; DNA: TGCAGTGCTAGAGGGGTGACTACCTACGAGCAGTACTTC; CDR3: CSARGVTTYEQYF
size: -; J: TRBJ2-6; V: TRBV5-6; D: -; DNA: TGTGCCAGCAGCGCGGGAAGGATGCGTCGGGACACGATCTCTGGGGCCAACGTCCTGACTTTC; CDR3: CASSAGRMRRDTISGANVLTF
size: many; J: TRBJ1-5; V: TRBV11-2; D: -; DNA: TGTGCCAGCAGCGTTGGGGGGGGCACCAATCAGCCCCAGCATTTT; CDR3: CASSVGGGTNQPQHF
size: -; J: TRBJ2-7; V: TRBV13; D: TRBD1; DNA: TGTGCCAGCAGCTTAGGCCAGAGGGGGCGGTACGAGCAGTACTTC; CDR3: CASSLGQRGRYEQYF
size: many; J: TRBJ2-5; V: TRBV24-1; D: -; DNA: TGTGCCACCAGTGATCAACTCCAGGGGCGGGAGACCCAGTACTTC; CDR3: CATSDQLQGRETQYF
size: many; J: TRBJ2-7; V: TRBV5-1; D: -; DNA: TGCGCCAGCAGATACGACACTCCGTCCTACGAGCAGTACTTC; CDR3: CASRYDTPSYEQYF
size: few; J: TRBJ1-6; V: TRBV9; D: -; DNA: TGTGCCAGCAGCGTAGACTGGGAAAGGGGCTATAATTCACCCCTCCACTTT; CDR3: CASSVDWERGYNSPLHF
size: few; J: TRBJ1-2; V: TRBV19; D: TRBD1; DNA: TGTGCCAGTATTCCGGGACAGGGGAACTATGGCTACACCTTC; CDR3: CASIPGQGNYGYTF
size: few; J: TRBJ1-3; V: TRBV30; D: -; DNA: TGTGCCTGGAGTGTAAGGGCAGGGGGAAACACCATATATTTT; CDR3: CAWSVRAGGNTIYF
size: many; J: TRBJ1-2; V: TRBV6-1; D: -; DNA: TGTGCCAGCAGGGAGTCAATGGATGGCTACACCTTC; CDR3: CASRESMDGYTF
size: few; J: TRBJ1-2; V: TRBV27; D: TRBD1; DNA: TGTGCCAGCAGTTTCGCAGGGGGAGGCTACATCTTC; CDR3: CASSFAGGGYIF
size: many; J: TRBJ2-5; V: TRBV24-1; D: -; DNA: TGTGCCACCAGTGATAGGGGGGTCCAAGAGACCCAGTACTTC; CDR3: CATSDRGVQETQYF
size: many; J: TRBJ2-7; V: TRBV30; D: -; DNA: TGTGCCTGGACCATAGGAGGGAACGAGCAGTACTTC; CDR3: CAWTIGGNEQYF
size: many; J: TRBJ2-3; V: TRBV4-2; D: TRBD2; DNA: TGTGCCAGCAGCAAACGACTAGCGCAGGGCACAGATACGCAGTATTTT; CDR3: CASSKRLAQGTDTQYF
size: many; J: TRBJ2-5; V: TRBV28; D: -; DNA: TGTGCCAGCAGTTTGTCTGGAGGAGGAAGAGAGACCCAGTACTTC; CDR3: CASSLSGGGRETQYF
size: many; J: TRBJ2-3; V: TRBV20-1; D: -; DNA: TGCAGTGCTATTACGGTGGGGGGTCACACAGATACGCAGTATTTT; CDR3: CSAITVGGHTDTQYF
size: many; J: TRBJ2-7; V: TRBV5-1; D: -; DNA: TGCGCCAGCAGCTTGGTCCAGGGGACCTACGAGCAGTACTTC; CDR3: CASSLVQGTYEQYF
size: many; J: TRBJ2-1; V: TRBV27; D: -; DNA: TGTGCCACCTCTAATCAGGGCAATGAGCAGTTCTTC; CDR3: CATSNQGNEQFF
size: -; J: TRBJ2-7; V: TRBV5-6; D: TRBD1; DNA: TGTGCCAGCAGCTTCGGGACAGCAATTTACGAGCAGTACTTC; CDR3: CASSFGTAIYEQYF
size: many; J: TRBJ1-6; V: TRBV6-5; D: -; DNA: TGTGCCAGCAGTTCCGGTCGGGCAGCGTATAATTCACCCCTCCACTTT; CDR3: CASSSGRAAYNSPLHF
size: many; J: TRBJ2-3; V: TRBV5-1; D: TRBD2; DNA: TGTGCCAGCAGTCGGACTAGCGGGGGGGCAGATACGCAGTATTTT; CDR3: CASSRTSGGADTQYF
size: -; J: TRBJ1-5; V: TRBV7-6; D: -; DNA: TGTGCCAGTCAGGGTCGGAATCAGCCCCAGCATTTT; CDR3: CASQGRNQPQHF
size: few; J: TRBJ2-5; V: TRBV6-1; D: -; DNA: TGTGCCAGCAGTGTATCAGCGCCCCCCGGGGAGACCCAGTACTTC; CDR3: CASSVSAPPGETQYF
size: -; J: TRBJ2-1; V: TRBV10-2; D: TRBD1; DNA: TGCGCCAGCAGTGAGGCGACAGGGGGATCCGACAATGGGCAGTTCTTC; CDR3: CASSEATGGSDNGQFF
size: many; J: TRBJ2-7; V: TRBV2; D: -; DNA: TGTGCCAGCAGTGAAGCGCCTTTTTCGGTGGGCTCCTACGAGCAGTACTTC; CDR3: CASSEAPFSVGSYEQYF
size: few; J: TRBJ2-2; V: TRBV4-1; D: -; DNA: TGCGCCAGCAGCCAAGAATTAGCTGGGGAGCTGTTTTTT; CDR3: CASSQELAGELFF
size: few; J: TRBJ1-6; V: TRBV6-1; D: -; DNA: TGTGCCAGCAGTGAATCAGGGAAATCTTCACCCCTCCACTTT; CDR3: CASSESGKSSPLHF
size: many; J: TRBJ2-2; V: TRBV30; D: TRBD2; DNA: TGTGCCTCACCCCCCCCGGGACTAGCGGGAAGGTGGAACACCGGGGAGCTGTTTTTT; CDR3: CASPPPGLAGRWNTGELFF
size: -; J: TRBJ1-3; V: TRBV5-1; D: -; DNA: TGCGCCAGCAGCTTGGAGCTCCTCTCTGGAAACACCATATATTTT; CDR3: CASSLELLSGNTIYF
size: few; J: TRBJ2-3; V: TRBV25-1; D: TRBD2; DNA: TGTGCCAGCAGTGAATGGGAGGTGGACGGAAGAGCGGGACTACTAACAGATACGCAGTATTTT; CDR3: CASSEWEVDGRAGLLTDTQYF
size: few; J: TRBJ2-5; V: TRBV20-1; D: TRBD1; DNA: TGCAGTGCAACAGGGGGAATAAGCCAAGAGACCCAGTACTTC; CDR3: CSATGGISQETQYF
size: -; J: TRBJ1-2; V: TRBV20-1; D: -; DNA: TGCAGTGCTAGAGGATCAGGCTATGGCTACACCTTC; CDR3: CSARGSGYGYTF
size: -; J: TRBJ2-7; V: TRBV25-1; D: TRBD2; DNA: TGTGCCAGCCTTGCGGGAGAAGCTAGAAGCGAGCAGTACTTC; CDR3: CASLAGEARSEQYF
size: -; J: TRBJ2-3; V: TRBV5-1; D: TRBD2; DNA: TGCGCCAGCAGCTCCGGACTAGCGGGAGGGAAAGATAGCACAGAGACGCAGTATTTT; CDR3: CASSSGLAGGKDSTETQYF
size: many; J: TRBJ2-1; V: TRBV28; D: TRBD2; DNA: TGTGCCAGCAGTTTTTTGTCTACTAGCGGGGGGGCAAGGGAGCAGTTCTTC; CDR3: CASSFLSTSGGAREQFF
size: many; J: TRBJ2-2; V: TRBV5-1; D: -; DNA: TGCGCCAGCAGCCACGGAATAAGCCGGGGATTGGCCGGGGAGCTGTTTTTT; CDR3: CASSHGISRGLAGELFF
size: many; J: TRBJ2-3; V: TRBV24-1; D: TRBD2; DNA: TGTGCCACCAGTGATTTGGGCGGGAGGAGCACAGATACGCAGTATTTT; CDR3: CATSDLGGRSTDTQYF
size: few; J: TRBJ2-7; V: TRBV10-3; D: -; DNA: TGTGCCATCAGTGGAGGAGGACGGGACGGATCCTACGAGCAGTACTTC; CDR3: CAISGGGRDGSYEQYF